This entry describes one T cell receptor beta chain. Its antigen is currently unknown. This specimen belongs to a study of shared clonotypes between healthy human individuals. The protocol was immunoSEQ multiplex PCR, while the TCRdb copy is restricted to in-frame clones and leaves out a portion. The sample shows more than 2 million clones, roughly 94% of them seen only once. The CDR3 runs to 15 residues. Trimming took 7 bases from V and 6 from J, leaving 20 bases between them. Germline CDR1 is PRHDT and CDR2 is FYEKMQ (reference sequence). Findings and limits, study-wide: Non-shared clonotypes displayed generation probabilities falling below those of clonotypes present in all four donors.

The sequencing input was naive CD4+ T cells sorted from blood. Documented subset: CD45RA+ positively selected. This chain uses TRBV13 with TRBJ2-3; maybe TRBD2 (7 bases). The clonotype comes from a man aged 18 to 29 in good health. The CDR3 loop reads CASINRGGGRDTQYF. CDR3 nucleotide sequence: TGTGCCAGCATCAATCGAGGGGGGGGCCGGGATACGCAGTATTTT.